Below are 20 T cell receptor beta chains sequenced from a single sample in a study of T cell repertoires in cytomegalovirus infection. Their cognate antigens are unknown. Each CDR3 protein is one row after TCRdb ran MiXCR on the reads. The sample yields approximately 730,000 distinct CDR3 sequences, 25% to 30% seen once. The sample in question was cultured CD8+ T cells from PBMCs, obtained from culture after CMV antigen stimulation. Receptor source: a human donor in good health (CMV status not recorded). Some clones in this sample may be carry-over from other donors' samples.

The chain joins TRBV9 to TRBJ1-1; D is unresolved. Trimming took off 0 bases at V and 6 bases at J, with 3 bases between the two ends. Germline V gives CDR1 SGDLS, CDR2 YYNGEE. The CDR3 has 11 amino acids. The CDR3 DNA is TGTGCCAGCAGCGTAGTATCTGAAGCTTTCTTT. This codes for CASSVVSEAFF. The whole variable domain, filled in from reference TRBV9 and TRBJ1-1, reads DSGVTQTPKHLITATGQRVTLRCSPRSGDLSVYWYQQSLDQGLQFLIQYYNGEERAKGNILERFSAQQFPDLHSELNLSSLELGDSALYFCASSVVSEAFFGQGTRLTVV.

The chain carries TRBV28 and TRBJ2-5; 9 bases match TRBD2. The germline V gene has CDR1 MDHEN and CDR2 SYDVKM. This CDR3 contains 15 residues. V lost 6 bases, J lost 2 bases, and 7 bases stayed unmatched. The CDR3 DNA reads TGTGCCAGCAGCCAGCGAGCGGGGGGTCAAGAGACCCAGTACTTC. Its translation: CASSQRAGGQETQYF.

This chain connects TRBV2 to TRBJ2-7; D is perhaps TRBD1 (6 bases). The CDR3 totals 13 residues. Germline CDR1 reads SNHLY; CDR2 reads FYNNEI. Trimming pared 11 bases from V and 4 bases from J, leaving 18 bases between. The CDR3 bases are TGTGCCGGGCCCCGGGCAGGGGAGTACGAGCAGTACGTC. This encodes CAGPRAGEYEQYV.

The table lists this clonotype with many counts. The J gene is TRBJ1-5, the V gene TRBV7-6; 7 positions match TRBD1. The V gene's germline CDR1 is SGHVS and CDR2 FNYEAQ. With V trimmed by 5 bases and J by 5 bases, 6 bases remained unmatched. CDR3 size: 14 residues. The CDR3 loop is CASSLRTGDQPQHF. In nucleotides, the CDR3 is TGTGCCAGCAGCCTCCGGACAGGAGATCAGCCCCAGCATTTT.

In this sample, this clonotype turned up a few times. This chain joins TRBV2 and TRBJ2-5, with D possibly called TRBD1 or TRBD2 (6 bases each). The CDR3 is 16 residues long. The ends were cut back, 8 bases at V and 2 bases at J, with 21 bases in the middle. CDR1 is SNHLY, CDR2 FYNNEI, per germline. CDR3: CASLKRGADRQETQYF. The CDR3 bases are TGTGCCAGCCTGAAAAGGGGGGCGGACCGGCAAGAGACCCAGTACTTC.

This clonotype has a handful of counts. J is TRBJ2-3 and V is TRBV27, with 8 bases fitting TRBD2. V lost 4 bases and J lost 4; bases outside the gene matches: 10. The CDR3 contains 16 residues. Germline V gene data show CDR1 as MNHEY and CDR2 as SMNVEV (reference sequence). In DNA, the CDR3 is TGTGCCAGCAGTTCATCTTACGGGACTAGATCAGATACGCAGTATTTT. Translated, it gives CASSSSYGTRSDTQYF.

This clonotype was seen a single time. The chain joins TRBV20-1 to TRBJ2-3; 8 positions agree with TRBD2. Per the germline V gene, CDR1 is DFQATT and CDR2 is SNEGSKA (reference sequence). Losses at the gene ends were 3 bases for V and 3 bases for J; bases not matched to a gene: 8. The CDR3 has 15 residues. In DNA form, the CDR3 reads TGCAGTGCTAGGTCTATGACTAGCGTGACAGATACGCAGTATTTT. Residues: CSARSMTSVTDTQYF.

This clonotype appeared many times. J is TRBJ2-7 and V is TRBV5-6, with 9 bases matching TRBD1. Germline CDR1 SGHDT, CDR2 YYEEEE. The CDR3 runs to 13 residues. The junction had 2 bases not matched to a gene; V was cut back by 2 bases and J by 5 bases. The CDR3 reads CASSFGTGHEQYV. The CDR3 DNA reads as TGTGCCAGCAGCTTCGGGACAGGGCACGAGCAGTACGTC.

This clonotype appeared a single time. CDR3 protein: CASSLSGAGNEKLFF. The CDR3 coding sequence is TGTGCCAGCAGCTTATCGGGGGCCGGTAATGAAAAACTGTTTTTT. The chain is built from TRBV7-9 and TRBJ1-4; maybe TRBD1 (6 bases). The germline V gene encodes CDR1 SEHNR and CDR2 FQNEAQ (reference sequence). This CDR3 contains 15 residues. Trimming removed 2 bases at V and 4 bases at J, with 11 bases between.

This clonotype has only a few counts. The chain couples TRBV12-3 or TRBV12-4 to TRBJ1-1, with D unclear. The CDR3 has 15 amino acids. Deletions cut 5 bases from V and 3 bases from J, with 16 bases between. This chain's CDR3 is CASSQYGPGDTEAFF. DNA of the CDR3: TGTGCCAGCAGTCAATACGGACCCGGGGACACTGAAGCTTTCTTT.

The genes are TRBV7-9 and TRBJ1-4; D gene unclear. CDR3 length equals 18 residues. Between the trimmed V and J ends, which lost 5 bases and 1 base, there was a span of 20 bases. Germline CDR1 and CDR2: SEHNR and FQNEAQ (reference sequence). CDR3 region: CASSPGEADLGTNEKLFF. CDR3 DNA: TGTGCCAGCAGCCCGGGAGAGGCGGACTTAGGAACTAATGAAAAACTGTTTTTT. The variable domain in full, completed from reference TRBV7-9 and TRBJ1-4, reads DTGVSQNPRHKITKRGQNVTFRCDPISEHNRLYWYRQTLGQGPEFLTYFQNEAQLEKSRLLSDRFSAERPKGSFSTLEIQRTEQGDSAMYLCASSPGEADLGTNEKLFFGSGTQLSVL.

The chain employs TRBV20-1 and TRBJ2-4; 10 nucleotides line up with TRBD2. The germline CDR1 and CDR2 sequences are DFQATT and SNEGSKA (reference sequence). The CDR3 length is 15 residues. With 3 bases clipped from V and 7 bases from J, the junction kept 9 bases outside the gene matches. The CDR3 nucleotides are TGCAGTGCTAGTTCCAGCGGGGGGGCTAGGAACATTCAGTACTTC. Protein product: CSASSSGGARNIQYF.

The CDR3 DNA sequence: TGTGCCAGCCAACCTGGGGCCAACGTCCTGACTTTC. Translating it yields CASQPGANVLTF. The genes are TRBV7-9 and TRBJ2-6; D not certain. Trimming cost V 8 bases and J 2 bases, with 4 bases left between them. CDR1 is SEHNR and CDR2 is FQNEAQ in the germline V gene (reference sequence). This CDR3 comprises 12 residues.

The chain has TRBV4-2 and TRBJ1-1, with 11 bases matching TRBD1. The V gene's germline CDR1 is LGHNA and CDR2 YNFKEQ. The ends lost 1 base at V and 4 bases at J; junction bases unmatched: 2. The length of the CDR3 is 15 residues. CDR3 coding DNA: TGTGCCAGCAGCCAAGGGGACAGGGGGAGCACTGAAGCTTTCTTT. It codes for CASSQGDRGSTEAFF.

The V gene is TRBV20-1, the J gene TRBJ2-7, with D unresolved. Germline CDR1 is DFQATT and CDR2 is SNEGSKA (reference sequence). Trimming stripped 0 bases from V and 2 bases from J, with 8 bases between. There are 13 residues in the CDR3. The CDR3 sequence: CSARDTTTYEQYV. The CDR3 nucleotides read TGCAGTGCTAGAGACACTACCACCTACGAGCAGTACGTC.

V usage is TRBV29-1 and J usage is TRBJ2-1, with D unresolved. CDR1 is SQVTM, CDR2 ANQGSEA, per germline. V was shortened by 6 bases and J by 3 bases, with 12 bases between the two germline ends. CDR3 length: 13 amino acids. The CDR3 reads CSVDAPDYNEQFF. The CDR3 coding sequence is TGCAGCGTGGACGCACCCGACTACAATGAGCAGTTCTTC.

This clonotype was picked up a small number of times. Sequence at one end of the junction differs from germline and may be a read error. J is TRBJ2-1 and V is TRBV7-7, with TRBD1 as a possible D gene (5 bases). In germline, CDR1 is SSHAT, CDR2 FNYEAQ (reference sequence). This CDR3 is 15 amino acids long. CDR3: CASSQSWGPNNEQFF. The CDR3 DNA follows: TGTGCTAGCAGCCAGAGCTGGGGCCCTAACAATGAGCAGTTCTTC. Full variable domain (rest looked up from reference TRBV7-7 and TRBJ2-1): GAGVSQSPRYKVTKRGQDVTLRCDPISSHATLYWYQQALGQGPEFLTYFNYEAQPDKSGLPSDRFSAERPEGSISTLTIQRTEQRDSAMYRCASSQSWGPNNEQFFGPGTRLTVL.

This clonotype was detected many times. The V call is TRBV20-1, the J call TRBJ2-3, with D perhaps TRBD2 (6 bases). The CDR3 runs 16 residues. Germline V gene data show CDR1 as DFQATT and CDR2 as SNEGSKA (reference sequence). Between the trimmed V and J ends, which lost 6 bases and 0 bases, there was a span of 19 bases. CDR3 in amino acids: CSASWSGDFSTDTQYF. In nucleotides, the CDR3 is TGCAGTGCCAGCTGGTCCGGGGACTTTAGCACAGATACGCAGTATTTT.

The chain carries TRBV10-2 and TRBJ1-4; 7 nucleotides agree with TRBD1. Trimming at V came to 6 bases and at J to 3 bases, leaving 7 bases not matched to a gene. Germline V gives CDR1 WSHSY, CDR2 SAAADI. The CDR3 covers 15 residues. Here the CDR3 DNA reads TGCGCCAGCAGAGGAACAGGGGAGGCTAATGAAAAACTGTTTTTT. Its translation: CASRGTGEANEKLFF.

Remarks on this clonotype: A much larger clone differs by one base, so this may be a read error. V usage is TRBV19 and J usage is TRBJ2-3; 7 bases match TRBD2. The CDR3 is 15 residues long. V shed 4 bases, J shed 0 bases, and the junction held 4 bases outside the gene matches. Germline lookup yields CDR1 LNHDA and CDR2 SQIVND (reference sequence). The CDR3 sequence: CASSTAGRSTDTQYF. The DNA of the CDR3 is TGTGCCAGTAGTACAGCGGGGAGGAGCACAGATACGCAGTATTTT.